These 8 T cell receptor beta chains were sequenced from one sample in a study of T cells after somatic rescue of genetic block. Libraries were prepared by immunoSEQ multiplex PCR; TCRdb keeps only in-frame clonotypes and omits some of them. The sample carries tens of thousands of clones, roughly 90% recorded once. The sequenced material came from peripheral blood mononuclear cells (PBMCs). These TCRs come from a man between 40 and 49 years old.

In nucleotides, the CDR3 is TGTGCCAGTAGTATAGATGGGGCCAGGTACAATCAGCCCCAGCATTTT. The encoded protein is CASSIDGARYNQPQHF. The chain is built from TRBV19 and TRBJ1-5, with D tentatively TRBD1 (5 bases). Germline-derived CDR1 and CDR2 are LNHDA and SQIVND (reference sequence). Deletions cut 0 bases from V and 3 bases from J, with 12 bases between. CDR3 length: 16 residues.

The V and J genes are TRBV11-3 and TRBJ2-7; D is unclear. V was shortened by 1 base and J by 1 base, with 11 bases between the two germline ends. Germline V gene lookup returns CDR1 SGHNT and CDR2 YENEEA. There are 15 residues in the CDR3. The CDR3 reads CASSLGGRGSYEQYF. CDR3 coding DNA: TGTGCCAGCAGCTTAGGCGGCCGAGGTTCCTACGAGCAGTACTTC. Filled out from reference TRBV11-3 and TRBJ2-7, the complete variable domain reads EAGVVQSPRYKIIEKKQPVAFWCNPISGHNTLYWYLQNLGQGPELLIRYENEEAVDDSQLPKDRFSAERLKGVDSTLKIQPAELGDSAVYLCASSLGGRGSYEQYFGPGTRLTVT.

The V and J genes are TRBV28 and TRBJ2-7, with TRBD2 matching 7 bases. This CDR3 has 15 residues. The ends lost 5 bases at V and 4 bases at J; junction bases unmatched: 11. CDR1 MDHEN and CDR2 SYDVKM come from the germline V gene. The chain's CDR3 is CASSPSPGLGYEQYF. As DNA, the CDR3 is TGTGCCAGCAGTCCCTCGCCCGGACTAGGGTACGAGCAGTACTTC.

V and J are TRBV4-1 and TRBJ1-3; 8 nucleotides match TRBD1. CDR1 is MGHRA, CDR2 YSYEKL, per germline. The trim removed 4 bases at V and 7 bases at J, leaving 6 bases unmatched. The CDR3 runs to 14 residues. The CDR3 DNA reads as TGCGCCAGCAGCCGAGGACAGGGTAGGAACACCATATATTTT. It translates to CASSRGQGRNTIYF.

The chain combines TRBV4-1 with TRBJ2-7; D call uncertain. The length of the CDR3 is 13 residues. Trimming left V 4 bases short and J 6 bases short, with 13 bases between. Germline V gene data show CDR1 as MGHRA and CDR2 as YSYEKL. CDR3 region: CASSPSPLGEQYF. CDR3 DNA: TGCGCCAGCAGCCCTTCCCCCCTTGGCGAGCAGTACTTC.

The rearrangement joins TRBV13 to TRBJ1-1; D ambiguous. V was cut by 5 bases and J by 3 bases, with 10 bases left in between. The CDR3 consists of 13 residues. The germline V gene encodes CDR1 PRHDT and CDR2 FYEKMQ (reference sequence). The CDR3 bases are TGTGCCAGCAGCACCGGCGGTGACACTGAAGCTTTCTTT. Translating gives CASSTGGDTEAFF. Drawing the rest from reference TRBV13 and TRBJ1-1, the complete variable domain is AAGVIQSPRHLIKEKRETATLKCYPIPRHDTVYWYQQGPGQDPQFLISFYEKMQSDKGSIPDRFSAQQFSDYHSELNMSSLELGDSALYFCASSTGGDTEAFFGQGTRLTVV.

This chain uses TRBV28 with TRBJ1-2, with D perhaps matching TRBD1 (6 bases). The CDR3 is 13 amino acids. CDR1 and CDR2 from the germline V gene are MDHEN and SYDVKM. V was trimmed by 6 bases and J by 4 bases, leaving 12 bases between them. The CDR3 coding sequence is TGTGCCAGCAGACCCTCGGGGGCCTATGGCTACACCTTC. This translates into CASRPSGAYGYTF.

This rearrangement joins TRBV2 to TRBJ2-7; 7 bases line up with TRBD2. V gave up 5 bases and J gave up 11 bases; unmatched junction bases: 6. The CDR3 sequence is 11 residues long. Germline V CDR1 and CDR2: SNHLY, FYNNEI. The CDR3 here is CASSTGGRKYF. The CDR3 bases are TGTGCCAGCAGTACGGGAGGAAGGAAGTACTTC.